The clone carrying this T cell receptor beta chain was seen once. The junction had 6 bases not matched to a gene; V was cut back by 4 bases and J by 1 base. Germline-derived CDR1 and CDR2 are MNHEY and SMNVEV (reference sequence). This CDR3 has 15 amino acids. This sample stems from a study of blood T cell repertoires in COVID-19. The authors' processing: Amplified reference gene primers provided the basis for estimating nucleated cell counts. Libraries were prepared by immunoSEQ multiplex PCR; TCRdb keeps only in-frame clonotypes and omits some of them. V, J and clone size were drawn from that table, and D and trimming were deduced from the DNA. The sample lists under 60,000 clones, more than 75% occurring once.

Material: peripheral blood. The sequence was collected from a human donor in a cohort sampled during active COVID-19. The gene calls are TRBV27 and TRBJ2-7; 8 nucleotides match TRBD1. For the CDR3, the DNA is TGTGCCAGCAGTTCCCCAGGGGGCATATCCTACGAGCAGTACTTC. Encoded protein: CASSSPGGISYEQYF.